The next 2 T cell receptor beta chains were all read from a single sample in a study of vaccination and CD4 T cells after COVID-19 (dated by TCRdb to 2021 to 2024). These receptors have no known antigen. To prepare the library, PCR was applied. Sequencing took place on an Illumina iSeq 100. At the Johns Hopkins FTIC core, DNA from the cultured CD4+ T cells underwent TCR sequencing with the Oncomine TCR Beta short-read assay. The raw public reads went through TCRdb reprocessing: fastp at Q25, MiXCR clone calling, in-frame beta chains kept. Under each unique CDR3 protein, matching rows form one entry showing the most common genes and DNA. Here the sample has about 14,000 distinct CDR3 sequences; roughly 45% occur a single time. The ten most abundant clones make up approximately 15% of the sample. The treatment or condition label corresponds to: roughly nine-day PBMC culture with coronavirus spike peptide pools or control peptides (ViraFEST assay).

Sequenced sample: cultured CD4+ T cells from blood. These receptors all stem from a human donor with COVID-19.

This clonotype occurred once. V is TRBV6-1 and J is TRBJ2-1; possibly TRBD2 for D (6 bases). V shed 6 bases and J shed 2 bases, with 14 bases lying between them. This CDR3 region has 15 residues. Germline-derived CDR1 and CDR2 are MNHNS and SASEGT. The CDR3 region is CASRLDGGAYNEQFF. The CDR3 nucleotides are TGTGCCAGCAGACTCGACGGAGGGGCCTACAATGAGCAGTTCTTC.

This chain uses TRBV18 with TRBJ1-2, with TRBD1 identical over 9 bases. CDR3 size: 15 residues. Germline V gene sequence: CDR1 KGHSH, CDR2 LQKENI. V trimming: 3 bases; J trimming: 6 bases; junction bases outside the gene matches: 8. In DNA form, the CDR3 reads TGTGCCAGCTCACCCCTACAGGGGGCTACGGATGGCTACACCTTC. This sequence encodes CASSPLQGATDGYTF.